Included here is one T cell receptor beta chain sequence, with context. The antigen is unknown. The sample comes from a study of identical twins. Whole-study results and caveats: For monozygotic twins, models underestimated out-of-frame TCR alpha sharing.

J was trimmed by 7 bases and V by 3 bases; bases with no gene match: 6. Germline V gene lookup returns CDR1 SNHLY and CDR2 FYNNEI. CDR3 length: 15 residues. Each CDR3 protein gets one entry after TCRdb re-called the 5' RACE reads with MiXCR. The sample has around 480,000 distinct CDR3 sequences, approximately 15% seen once; the top ten hold about 0.53%. The data were also submitted as part of a second study, on yellow fever vaccine responses in identical twins.

The chain joins TRBV2 to TRBJ2-1; 10 nucleotides match TRBD2. The sequence was collected from a woman younger than 35 in good health. The material sequenced was CD4+ T cells sorted from blood. CDR3 nucleotides: TGTGCCAGCAGTGATCTAGCGGGGGCTGTTAATGAGCAGTTCTTC. It codes for CASSDLAGAVNEQFF. The variable domain in full, completed from reference TRBV2 and TRBJ2-1, reads EPEVTQTPSHQVTQMGQEVILRCVPISNHLYFYWYRQILGQKVEFLVSFYNNEISEKSEIFDDQFSVERPDGSNFTLKIRSTKLEDSAMYFCASSDLAGAVNEQFFGPGTRLTVL.